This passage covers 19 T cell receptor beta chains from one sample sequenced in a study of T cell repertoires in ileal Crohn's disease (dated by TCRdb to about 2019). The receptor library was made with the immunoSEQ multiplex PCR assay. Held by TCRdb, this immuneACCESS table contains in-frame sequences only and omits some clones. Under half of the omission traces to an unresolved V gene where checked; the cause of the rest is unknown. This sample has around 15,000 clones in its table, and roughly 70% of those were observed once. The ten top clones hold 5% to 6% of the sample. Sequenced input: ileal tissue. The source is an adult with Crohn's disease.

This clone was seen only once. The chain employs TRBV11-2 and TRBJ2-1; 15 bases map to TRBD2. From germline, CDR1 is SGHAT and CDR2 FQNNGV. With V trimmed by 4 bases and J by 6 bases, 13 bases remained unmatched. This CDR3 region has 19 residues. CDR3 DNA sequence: TGTGCCAGCAGCTGGACTAGCGGGGGGGAGCTGGGACTAACCAATGAGCAGTTCTTC. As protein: CASSWTSGGELGLTNEQFF.

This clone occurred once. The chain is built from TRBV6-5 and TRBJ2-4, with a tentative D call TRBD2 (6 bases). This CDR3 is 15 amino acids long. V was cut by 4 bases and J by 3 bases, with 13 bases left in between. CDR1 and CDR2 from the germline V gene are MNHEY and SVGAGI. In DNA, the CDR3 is TGTGCCAGCAGTTCGGCGGGGTTGGGCAAAAACATTCAGTACTTC. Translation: CASSSAGLGKNIQYF.

In nucleotides, the CDR3 is TGCGCCAGCAGCCGGGGGGCAGGAATTAACTATGGCTACACCTTC. Its protein is CASSRGAGINYGYTF. The genes are TRBV5-1 and TRBJ1-2; D might be TRBD1 (6 bases). Between the trimmed V and J ends, which lost 4 bases and 1 base, there was a span of 14 bases. Germline lookup yields CDR1 SGHRS and CDR2 YFSETQ. The CDR3 sequence is 15 residues long.

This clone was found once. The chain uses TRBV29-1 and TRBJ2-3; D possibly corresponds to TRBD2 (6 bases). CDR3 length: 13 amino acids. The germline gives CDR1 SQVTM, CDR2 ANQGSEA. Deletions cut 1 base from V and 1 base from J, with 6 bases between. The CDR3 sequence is CSVEASGTDTQYF. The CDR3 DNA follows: TGCAGCGTTGAAGCTAGCGGCACAGATACGCAGTATTTT.

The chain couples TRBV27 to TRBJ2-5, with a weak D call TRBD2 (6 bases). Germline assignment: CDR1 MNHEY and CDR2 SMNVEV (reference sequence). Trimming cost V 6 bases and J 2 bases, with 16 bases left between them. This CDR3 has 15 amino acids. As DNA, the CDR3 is TGTGCCAGCAGCCGGACGATACTAGCACAAGAGACCCAGTACTTC. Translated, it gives CASSRTILAQETQYF.

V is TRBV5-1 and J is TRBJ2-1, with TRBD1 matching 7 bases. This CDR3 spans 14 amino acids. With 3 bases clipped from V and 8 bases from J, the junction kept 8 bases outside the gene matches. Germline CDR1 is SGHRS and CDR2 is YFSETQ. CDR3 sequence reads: CASSWGTAQHEQFF. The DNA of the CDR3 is TGCGCCAGCAGCTGGGGGACAGCCCAACATGAGCAGTTCTTC.

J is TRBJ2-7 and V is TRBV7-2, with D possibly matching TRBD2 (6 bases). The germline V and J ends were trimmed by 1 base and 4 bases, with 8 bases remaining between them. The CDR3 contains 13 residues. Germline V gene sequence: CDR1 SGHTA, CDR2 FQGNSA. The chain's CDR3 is CASSLGREYEQYF. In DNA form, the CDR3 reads TGTGCCAGCAGCTTAGGGCGGGAATACGAGCAGTACTTC.

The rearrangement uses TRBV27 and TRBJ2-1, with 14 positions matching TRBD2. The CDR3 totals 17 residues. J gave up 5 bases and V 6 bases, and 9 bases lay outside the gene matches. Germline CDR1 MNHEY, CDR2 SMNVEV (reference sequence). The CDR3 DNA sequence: TGTGCCAGCAGCTCCTTGACTAGCGGGAGGGCCCACAATGAGCAGTTCTTC. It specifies CASSSLTSGRAHNEQFF.

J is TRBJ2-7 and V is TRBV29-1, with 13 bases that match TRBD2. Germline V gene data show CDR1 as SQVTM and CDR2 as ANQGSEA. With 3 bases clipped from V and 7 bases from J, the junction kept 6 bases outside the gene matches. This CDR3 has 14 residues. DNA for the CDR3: TGCAGCGTTGAGCTTTGGACTAGCGGGAGTGAGCAGTACTTC. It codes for CSVELWTSGSEQYF.

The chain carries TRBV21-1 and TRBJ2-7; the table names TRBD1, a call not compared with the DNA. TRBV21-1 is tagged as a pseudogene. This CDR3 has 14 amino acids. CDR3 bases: TGTGCCAGCAGCAAAGAAAACAGGAACTTCAAGCAGTACTTC. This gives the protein CASSKENRNFKQYF.

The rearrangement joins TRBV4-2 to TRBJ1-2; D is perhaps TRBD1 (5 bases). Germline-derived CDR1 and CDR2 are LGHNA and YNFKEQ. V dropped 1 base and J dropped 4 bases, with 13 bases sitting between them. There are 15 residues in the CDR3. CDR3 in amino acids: CASSQGSAGSYGYTF. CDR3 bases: TGTGCCAGCAGCCAAGGATCGGCAGGGTCCTATGGCTACACCTTC.

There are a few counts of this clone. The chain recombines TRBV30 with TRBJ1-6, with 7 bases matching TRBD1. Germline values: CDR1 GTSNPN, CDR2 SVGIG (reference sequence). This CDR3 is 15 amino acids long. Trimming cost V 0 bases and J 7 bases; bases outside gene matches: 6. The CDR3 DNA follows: TGTGCCTGGAGTGTATGGCAGGGGGAAAATTCACCCCTCCACTTT. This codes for CAWSVWQGENSPLHF.

CDR3 amino acids: CASSSPAGTGSGELFF. CDR3 DNA: TGTGCCAGCAGTTCTCCCGCCGGGACAGGGAGTGGGGAGCTGTTTTTT. This rearrangement joins TRBV27 to TRBJ2-2; the match to TRBD1 covers 9 bases. Germline V gene sequence: CDR1 MNHEY, CDR2 SMNVEV (reference sequence). The CDR3 contains 16 residues. After removal of 4 bases from V and 8 bases from J, the junction contained 11 bases not matched to a gene.

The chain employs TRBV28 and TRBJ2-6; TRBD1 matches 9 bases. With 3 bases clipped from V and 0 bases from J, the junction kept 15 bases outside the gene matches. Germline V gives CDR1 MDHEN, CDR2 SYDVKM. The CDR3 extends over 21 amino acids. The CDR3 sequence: CASSLDPGRGTGTSGANVLTF. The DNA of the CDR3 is TGTGCCAGCAGTTTGGACCCGGGACGCGGGACAGGGACCTCTGGGGCCAACGTCCTGACTTTC.

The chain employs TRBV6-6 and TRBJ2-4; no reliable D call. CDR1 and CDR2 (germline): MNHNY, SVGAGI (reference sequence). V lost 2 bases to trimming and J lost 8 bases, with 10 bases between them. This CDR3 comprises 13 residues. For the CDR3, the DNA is TGTGCCAGCAGTTACAATCCCGGAGACATTCAGTACTTC. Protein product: CASSYNPGDIQYF.

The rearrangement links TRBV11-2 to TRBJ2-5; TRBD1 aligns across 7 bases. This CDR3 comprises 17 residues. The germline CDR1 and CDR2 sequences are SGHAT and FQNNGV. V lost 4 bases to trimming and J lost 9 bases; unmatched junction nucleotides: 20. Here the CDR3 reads CASSSPANRQGPGAQYF. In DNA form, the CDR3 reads TGTGCCAGCAGCTCGCCCGCCAACAGACAGGGCCCCGGGGCCCAGTACTTC.

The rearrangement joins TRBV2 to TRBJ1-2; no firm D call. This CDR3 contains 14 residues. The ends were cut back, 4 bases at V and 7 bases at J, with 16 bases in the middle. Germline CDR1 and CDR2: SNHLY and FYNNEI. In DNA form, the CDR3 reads TGTGCCAGCAGTGGTCCGCAGAATGGACTTGGCTACACCTTC. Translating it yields CASSGPQNGLGYTF.

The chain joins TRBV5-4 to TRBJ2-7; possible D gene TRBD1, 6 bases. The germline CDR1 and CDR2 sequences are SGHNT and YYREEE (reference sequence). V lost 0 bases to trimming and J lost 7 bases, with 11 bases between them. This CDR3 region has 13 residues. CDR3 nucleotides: TGTGCCAGCAGCTTGGACAGGGTAAAAGAGCAGTACTTC. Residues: CASSLDRVKEQYF.

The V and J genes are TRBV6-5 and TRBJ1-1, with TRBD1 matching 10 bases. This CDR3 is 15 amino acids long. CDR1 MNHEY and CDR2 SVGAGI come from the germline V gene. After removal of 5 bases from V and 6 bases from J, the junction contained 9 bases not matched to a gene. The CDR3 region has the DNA TGTGCCAGCAGTGTAAATGACAGGGGGCTCTCTGAAGCTTTCTTT. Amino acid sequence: CASSVNDRGLSEAFF.